These 11 T cell receptor beta chains were all obtained from the same sample, sequenced in a study of response to subunit inactivated influenza vaccine. TCRdb re-analysed the RT-PCR reads in MiXCR, keeping a single row per CDR3 protein. The table shows more than 400,000 distinct CDR3 sequences, with less than 7.5% occurring only once. Sequencing used PBMCs from blood, obtained approximately 25 months after vaccination. These TCRs come from a man between 50 and 69 years old who received an inactivated influenza vaccine.

This clonotype has at least ten counts. The gene calls are TRBV28 and TRBJ2-5; tentative D call: TRBD1 (5 bases). CDR1 is MDHEN, CDR2 SYDVKM, per germline. V lost 5 bases, J lost 4 bases, and 14 bases lay in between. The CDR3 has 14 residues. CDR3 protein: CASSPQGSLETQYF. The CDR3 coding sequence is TGTGCCAGCAGTCCTCAGGGCTCGTTAGAGACCCAGTACTTC.

This clonotype was seen a few times. The genes are TRBV18 and TRBJ1-4, with 9 nucleotides matching TRBD1. With V trimmed by 1 base and J by 7 bases, 4 bases remained unmatched. This CDR3 is 15 amino acids long. Germline V gene data show CDR1 as KGHSH and CDR2 as LQKENI. CDR3 sequence: CASSPQGTGSEKLFF. The CDR3 DNA follows: TGTGCCAGCTCACCACAAGGGACAGGGAGTGAAAAACTGTTTTTT.

This clonotype was recorded many times. This chain links TRBV6-5 with TRBJ1-1; 8 positions match TRBD1. Germline V gene sequence: CDR1 MNHEY, CDR2 SVGAGI. V trimming: 0 bases; J trimming: 5 bases; junction bases outside the gene matches: 5. This CDR3 has 15 amino acids. Written as DNA, the CDR3 is TGTGCCAGCAGTTACTCGTCGACAGGGGTGACTGAAGCTTTCTTT. Protein sequence: CASSYSSTGVTEAFF.

V and J are TRBV12-3 or TRBV12-4 and TRBJ1-6, with TRBD1 matching over 12 bases. The CDR3 loop spans 14 amino acids. V lost 4 bases and J lost 9; bases outside the gene matches: 1. The CDR3 DNA is TGTGCCAGCAGTTCGGGACAGGGGGCTTCACCCCTCCACTTT. Residues: CASSSGQGASPLHF.

This clonotype has a handful of counts. This chain joins TRBV29-1 and TRBJ2-5; the match to TRBD1 covers 11 bases. CDR3 length equals 14 residues. Germline loops: CDR1 SQVTM, CDR2 ANQGSEA. V lost 6 bases and J lost 5; bases outside the gene matches: 8. This chain's CDR3 is CSVLGQGALETQYF. For the CDR3, the DNA is TGCAGCGTCCTAGGACAGGGGGCTTTGGAGACCCAGTACTTC.

The chain employs TRBV29-1 and TRBJ2-7; TRBD2 agrees at 8 bases. CDR3 length: 13 residues. Germline CDR1 SQVTM, CDR2 ANQGSEA. The ends lost 1 base at V and 4 bases at J; junction bases unmatched: 3. This CDR3 is CSVEAGREYEQYF. For the CDR3, the DNA is TGCAGCGTTGAAGCCGGGAGGGAATACGAGCAGTACTTC.

This clonotype came up many times. The gene calls are TRBV7-2 and TRBJ2-2, with unresolved D. CDR3 length: 12 residues. Germline V lookup: CDR1 SGHTA, CDR2 FQGNSA. The V gene lost 6 bases and the J gene lost 6 bases, with 8 bases spanning the gap. The CDR3 loop is CASSTPPGELFF. The CDR3 DNA is TGTGCCAGCAGTACTCCTCCCGGGGAGCTGTTTTTT.

This clonotype was seen a few times. The chain recombines TRBV4-1 with TRBJ2-7; D possibly corresponds to TRBD1 (6 bases). Germline V lookup: CDR1 MGHRA, CDR2 YSYEKL. Deletions cut 0 bases from V and 4 bases from J, with 10 bases between. The CDR3 consists of 14 residues. This CDR3 reads CASSQDQGLYEQYF. CDR3 DNA: TGCGCCAGCAGCCAAGACCAGGGGCTTTACGAGCAGTACTTC.

The chain uses TRBV15 and TRBJ2-5; 15 bases are a match to TRBD2. Germline V gene sequence: CDR1 LNHNV, CDR2 YYDKDF (reference sequence). CDR3 length: 17 amino acids. The V and J ends lost 6 bases and 2 bases, in that order; junction bases with no gene match: 7. In nucleotides, the CDR3 is TGTGCCACCAGTCCGGGACTAGCGGGAGGAAGTCAAGAGACCCAGTACTTC. Its translation is CATSPGLAGGSQETQYF.

In this sample, this clonotype turned up many times. In DNA form, the CDR3 reads TGCGCCAGCAGCTTGACAGGGCCCACCGGGGAGCTGTTTTTT. Translating gives CASSLTGPTGELFF. V gene TRBV5-1 combines with J gene TRBJ2-2; D might be TRBD1 (6 bases). The germline V and J ends were trimmed by 1 base and 4 bases, with 8 bases remaining between them. The CDR3 sequence is 14 residues long. Germline V gene lookup returns CDR1 SGHRS and CDR2 YFSETQ.

The V call is TRBV7-2, the J call TRBJ2-5; D may match TRBD1 or TRBD2 (5 bases each). The CDR3 is made up of 14 amino acids. V lost 4 bases and J 5 bases, leaving 14 bases between the germline ends. Germline CDR1 is SGHTA and CDR2 is FQGNSA. The CDR3 protein is CASSSSGRGETQYF. The CDR3 coding sequence is TGTGCCAGCAGCTCCTCAGGGCGCGGGGAGACCCAGTACTTC.